Listed below are T cell receptor beta chains from one sample, sequenced in a study of blood T cell repertoires in COVID-19. Sequencing was performed with immunoSEQ multiplex PCR; in TCRdb, only in-frame clones are kept and a portion is missing. The sample contains roughly 100,000 clones, roughly 81% of which appear only once. The specimen was peripheral blood. The receptors come from a man aged 35 to 55 with active or convalescent COVID-19. Each CDR3 is given with its conserved first and last residue. D genes are given only for firm matches. Clone size, where shown, is once, few, many, or a class for clones that have expanded.

j_gene,abundance,v_gene,d_gene,CDR3nt,CDR3aa
TRBJ2-1,-,TRBV7-9,TRBD2,TGTGCCAGCAGCTCGGGCAACCTTGGACTAGCGGGGCTCTACAATGAGCAGTTCTTC,CASSSGNLGLAGLYNEQFF
TRBJ1-6,-,TRBV4-3,-,TGCGCCAGCAGCCAAGAAGTGTTGAGCTCCTATAATTCACCCCTCCACTTT,CASSQEVLSSYNSPLHF
TRBJ1-1,many,TRBV5-1,TRBD1,TGCGCCAGCAGCACGGGACAGGGCGTTGTGTGGGCTTTCTTT,CASSTGQGVVWAFF
TRBJ2-5,once,TRBV21-1,-,TGTGCCAGCAGCAAAGCGCGGGCGTACCAAGAGACCCAGTACTTC,CASSKARAYQETQYF
TRBJ1-1,-,TRBV5-1,TRBD1,TGCGCCAGCGGGACAGGGGAGGGGAACATGAACACTGAAGCTTTCTTT,CASGTGEGNMNTEAFF
TRBJ1-1,-,TRBV13,-,TGTGCCAGCAGCTTAGGCAGGGATTCAACTTTCTTT,CASSLGRDSTFF
TRBJ1-1,-,TRBV7-3,-,TGTGCCAGCAGCTTGGGACATATGAACACTGAAGCTTTCTTT,CASSLGHMNTEAFF
TRBJ2-1,-,TRBV9,TRBD2,TGTGCCAGCAGCGTAGGCGTAGCGGGGGGGCCGTTGCAGTTCTTC,CASSVGVAGGPLQFF
TRBJ1-3,-,TRBV12-3/TRBV12-4,-,TGTGCCAGCAGCCAACAGATCGGAAACACCATATATTTT,CASSQQIGNTIYF
TRBJ1-5,-,TRBV4-1,-,TGCGCCAGCAGCCAAGATCTGGTGGTACTTCAGCCCCAGCATTTT,CASSQDLVVLQPQHF
TRBJ1-2,-,TRBV6-5,-,TGTGCCAGCAGTTACTCGGCAGGGAATAACTATGGCTACACCTTC,CASSYSAGNNYGYTF
TRBJ2-5,-,TRBV4-2,TRBD2,TGTGCCAGCAGCACTAGCGGGGGAGAGACCCAGTACTTC,CASSTSGGETQYF
TRBJ1-1,once,TRBV14,TRBD1,TGTGCCAGCAGCCAAGTATGGGACAGGGGCCGGGCTGAAGCTTTCTTT,CASSQVWDRGRAEAFF